This section outlines one TCR beta chain sequence together with its context. Its antigen remains unidentified. Replicate PCRs run on sorted subsets employed 200 ng DNA, approximately 30,000 T cell genomes. TCRdb's table, derived via immunoSEQ multiplex PCR, lists solely in-frame clones and lacks some. The sample lists around 2,000,000 clones; about 95% were seen once. The record originates from a study of shared clonotypes between healthy human individuals. Study at large: The donor pool was made up of two women and a few men aged 18 to 49. Researchers assigned three CD4 naive, three CD4 memory, two CD8 naive and one CD8 memory plate to each donor.

Study-wide results and limits: Relative to clonotypes present in all four donors, those not shared had lower generation probabilities.

Only CD45RO-negative cells positively selected for CCR7 counted as naive CD8 cells, so terminally differentiated effector memory CD45RA+ cells were excluded. V was shortened by 4 bases and J by 6 bases, with 12 bases between the two germline ends. CDR1 is SGHNT, CDR2 YENEEA, per germline. This CDR3 comprises 13 residues. The genes are TRBV11-3 and TRBJ1-1, with D possibly matching TRBD1 (6 bases). Sequencing was done on a sample of naive CD8+ T cells sorted from blood. The source is a man in his late teens or twenties in good health. The CDR3 is CASSWGHQAEAFF. The CDR3 DNA reads TGTGCCAGCAGCTGGGGACATCAGGCTGAAGCTTTCTTT.